What follows describes a single T cell receptor (beta chain). Authors' analysis steps: Scientists estimated how many nucleated cells there were by amplifying reference gene primers. The repertoire was sequenced with immunoSEQ multiplex PCR; TCRdb's copy has only in-frame clones and lacks some. V and J calls and clone size follow that table, whereas D and trimming were derived from the DNA. The table has 200,000 to 250,000 clones, almost 85% seen once. The record originates from a study of blood T cell repertoires in COVID-19. Study background: Samples taken during acute and convalescent COVID-19 were collected in the United States, Italy and Spain. T cells, B-cell-depleted T cells, or PBMCs supplied cDNA or gDNA.

Germline V gene sequence: CDR1 SGHKS, CDR2 YYEKEE (reference sequence). V shed 6 bases, J shed 1 base, and the junction held 7 bases outside the gene matches. The CDR3 has 14 residues. This clonotype was sampled from a woman in her thirties or forties with acute or convalescent COVID-19. The specimen was peripheral blood. V gene TRBV5-5 combines with J gene TRBJ2-7; TRBD2 aligns across 7 bases. CDR3 coding DNA: TGTGCCAGCACGCACTGGGGGGGTTCCTACGAGCAGTACTTC. Translating it yields CASTHWGGSYEQYF.